Shown below are 9 T cell receptor beta chains from a single sample sequenced in a study of post-analysis software for immune sequencing data. Study observations and caveats: Five TRBV segments were significantly more frequent in patients than in controls. TRBV5-6, TRBV5-1 and TRBV20-1 were among these segments.

No antigen is known for these receptors. Libraries were made from TCR beta cDNA, and they carried unique molecular identifiers. One entry per CDR3 protein results from TCRdb running MiXCR on the PCR reads. The sample lists around 180,000 distinct CDR3 sequences, approximately 28% occurring once. The sample consisted of blood. These receptors came from a girl under 18 with multiple sclerosis.

This clonotype has a handful of counts. The chain recombines TRBV20-1 with TRBJ1-4; D perhaps matches TRBD1 (6 bases). Per the germline V gene, CDR1 is DFQATT and CDR2 is SNEGSKA (reference sequence). The CDR3 has 15 residues. V was trimmed by 5 bases and J by 4 bases, leaving 17 bases between them. The CDR3 reads CSASRGQLINEKLFF. The CDR3 bases are TGCAGTGCTTCTCGGGGGCAGCTAATTAATGAAAAACTGTTTTTT.

This clonotype was counted many times. The rearrangement links TRBV2 to TRBJ1-5; D not certain. CDR3 size: 16 residues. V dropped 2 bases and J dropped 1 base, with 12 bases sitting between them. From germline, CDR1 is SNHLY and CDR2 FYNNEI. The CDR3 coding sequence is TGTGCCAGCAGTGAAATAGGTGGTTTGAGCAATCAGCCCCAGCATTTT. Its protein product is CASSEIGGLSNQPQHF.

Details on this clonotype: A much larger clone differs by one base, so this may be a read error. The rearrangement uses TRBV12-3 or TRBV12-4 and TRBJ2-1; weak D call: TRBD2 (5 bases). The length of the CDR3 is 15 residues. Trimming pared 7 bases from V and 8 bases from J, leaving 21 bases between. CDR3 sequence reads: CASTYRIASNDEQFF. The CDR3 DNA is TGTGCCAGCACCTATCGGATAGCGTCCAACGATGAGCAGTTCTTC.

This clonotype was recorded a few times. The chain is built from TRBV14 and TRBJ1-5, with no clear D. The CDR3 contains 14 residues. Germline V gene data show CDR1 as SGHDN and CDR2 as FVKESK. With 5 bases removed from V and 4 bases from J, the gap between germline ends came to 12 bases. CDR3 protein: CASSAVGNNQPQHF. DNA of the CDR3: TGTGCCAGCAGCGCCGTGGGGAATAATCAGCCCCAGCATTTT.

A word on this clonotype: Compared with germline, one end of the junction differs, possibly owing to a read error. V and J are TRBV7-3 and TRBJ2-3, with 8 nucleotides matching TRBD2. This CDR3 region has 13 residues. Germline V gives CDR1 SGHTA, CDR2 FQGTGA. CDR3 DNA sequence: TGTGCCAGCCGGGCGGGGGGCACAGATACGCGGTATTTT. This sequence encodes CASRAGGTDTRYF. The variable domain in full, completed from reference TRBV7-3 and TRBJ2-3, reads GAGVSQTPSNKVTEKGKYVELRCDPISGHTALYWYRQSLGQGPEFLIYFQGTGAADDSGLPNDRFFAVRPEGSVSTLKIQRTERGDSAVYLCASRAGGTDTRYFGPGTRLTVL.

There are many counts of this clonotype. CDR3 nucleotides: TGTGCCAGCAGTTTGACTAGCGGCCAAGAGACCCAGTACTTC. It codes for CASSLTSGQETQYF. The chain is built from TRBV12-3 or TRBV12-4 and TRBJ2-5, with 9 bases identical to TRBD2. CDR3 length: 14 residues. Unmatched junction bases numbered 0, after V lost 3 bases and J lost 1 base.

This clonotype was found many times. The chain uses TRBV5-1 and TRBJ2-5; tentatively, D is TRBD2 (6 bases). Germline-derived CDR1 and CDR2 are SGHRS and YFSETQ. V was trimmed by 4 bases and J by 4 bases, leaving 17 bases between them. This CDR3 contains 15 residues. The DNA of the CDR3 is TGCGCCAGCAGCCATGGAGGGAGTGGTGGAGAGACCCAGTACTTC. Translated, it gives CASSHGGSGGETQYF.

As concerns this clonotype: It may be a read error: a sequence one base away is much more abundant. V usage is TRBV20-1 and J usage is TRBJ1-1; D may be TRBD1 (6 bases). The CDR3 has 14 residues. Germline assignment: CDR1 DFQATT and CDR2 SNEGSKA (reference sequence). The CDR3 is CSAVPGTLNTEVFF. CDR3 in DNA: TGCAGTGCCGTCCCCGGGACATTGAACACTGAAGTTTTCTTT.

About this clonotype itself: It may be a read error: a sequence one base away is much more abundant. The chain links TRBV10-1 to TRBJ2-3, with 7 positions matching TRBD2. The CDR3 contains 13 residues. Germline values: CDR1 WNHNN, CDR2 SYGVQD (reference sequence). Written as DNA, the CDR3 is TGCGCCAGCAGTGGGGGACTATCAGATGCGCAGTATTTT. Translated: CASSGGLSDAQYF.